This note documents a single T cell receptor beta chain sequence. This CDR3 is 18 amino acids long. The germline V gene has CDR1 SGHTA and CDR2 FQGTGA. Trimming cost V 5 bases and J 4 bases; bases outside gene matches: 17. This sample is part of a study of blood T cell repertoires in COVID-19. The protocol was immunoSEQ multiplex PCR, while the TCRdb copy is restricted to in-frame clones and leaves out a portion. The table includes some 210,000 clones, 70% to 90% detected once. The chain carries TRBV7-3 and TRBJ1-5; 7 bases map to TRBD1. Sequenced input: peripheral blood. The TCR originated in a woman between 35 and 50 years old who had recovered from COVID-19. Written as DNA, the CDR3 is TGTGCCAGCAGCCAGGGACGACAGGGAGATCTACTAAATCAGCCCCAGCATTTT. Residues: CASSQGRQGDLLNQPQHF.